One sample yielded the 14 T cell receptor beta chains listed below, sequenced in a study of T-cell reconstitution after alpha-beta-depleted transplantation in children. TCRbeta library preparation incorporated unique molecular identifiers. TCRdb re-called the PCR reads with MiXCR, one entry per CDR3 protein. The repertoire holds roughly 500,000 distinct CDR3 sequences, roughly a tenth seen once, with approximately 2% in the top ten. The specimen comprised PBMCs, sampled before TCRalphabeta/CD19-depleted stem cell transplant. The source is a child aged 2 to 9 with inherited bone marrow failure, due to receive a stem cell transplant.

The sample holds many counts of this clonotype. The J gene is TRBJ2-7, the V gene TRBV5-1; D remains unclear. The V gene's germline CDR1 is SGHRS and CDR2 YFSETQ. V was cut by 0 bases and J by 7 bases, with 5 bases left in between. The CDR3 runs 11 residues. This chain's CDR3 is CASSLDGEQYF. CDR3 nucleotides: TGCGCCAGCAGCTTGGATGGGGAGCAGTACTTC.

V and J are TRBV29-1 and TRBJ1-2, with 9 bases lining up with TRBD1. This CDR3 is built from 13 residues. CDR1 and CDR2 from the germline V gene are SQVTM and ANQGSEA. V lost 7 bases to trimming and J lost 2 bases; unmatched junction nucleotides: 5. The CDR3 region is CSGWTGENYGYTF. The CDR3, as DNA: TGCAGCGGTTGGACAGGGGAGAACTATGGCTACACCTTC. Combining the CDR3 with reference TRBV29-1 and TRBJ1-2 gives the whole variable domain SAVISQKPSRDICQRGTSLTIQCQVDSQVTMMFWYRQQPGQSLTLIATANQGSEATYESGFVIDKFPISRPNLTFSTLTVSNMSPEDSSIYLCSGWTGENYGYTFGSGTRLTVV.

The CDR3 spells CAMSRGTPNTYTDTQYF. CDR3 DNA sequence: TGTGCCATGAGCCGCGGGACCCCAAACACATACACAGATACGCAGTATTTT. The V call is TRBV4-2, the J call TRBJ2-3; maybe TRBD2 (6 bases). Germline loops: CDR1 LGHNA, CDR2 YNFKEQ. There are 17 residues in the CDR3. Trimming removed 10 bases at V and 2 bases at J, with 25 bases between.

This clonotype appeared many times. V usage is TRBV7-2 and J usage is TRBJ1-1; D remains unclear. Germline V gene lookup returns CDR1 SGHTA and CDR2 FQGNSA. The CDR3 extends over 15 amino acids. V dropped 5 bases and J dropped 0 bases, with 13 bases sitting between them. In DNA, the CDR3 is TGTGCCAGCAGCCCACCCGGGATTTTGAACACTGAAGCTTTCTTT. The encoded protein is CASSPPGILNTEAFF. The whole variable domain, filled in from reference TRBV7-2 and TRBJ1-1, reads GAGVSQSPSNKVTEKGKDVELRCDPISGHTALYWYRQSLGQGLEFLIYFQGNSAPDKSGLPSDRFSAERTGGSVSTLTIQRTQQEDSAVYLCASSPPGILNTEAFFGQGTRLTVV.

This clonotype was seen ten or more times. V gene TRBV2 combines with J gene TRBJ2-5; 11 bases line up with TRBD2. J was trimmed by 2 bases and V by 9 bases; bases with no gene match: 5. Germline V CDR1 and CDR2: SNHLY, FYNNEI. This CDR3 spans 14 amino acids. The CDR3 sequence is CARGTSGLQETQYF. The CDR3 DNA follows: TGTGCCAGAGGGACTAGCGGACTTCAAGAGACCCAGTACTTC.

There are a few counts of this clonotype. The gene calls are TRBV12-3 or TRBV12-4 and TRBJ2-7; 7 bases map to TRBD1. V dropped 3 bases and J dropped 6; count of bases not matched to a gene: 11. The CDR3 has 15 amino acids. CDR3 bases: TGTGCCAGCAGTTTGTCCGACAGGGCCCCGGCCGAGCAGTACTTC. Encoded protein: CASSLSDRAPAEQYF.

This clonotype was detected many times. The chain is built from TRBV4-1 and TRBJ1-1; D is uncertain. CDR3 length: 16 amino acids. With 1 base removed from V and 1 base from J, the gap between germline ends came to 13 bases. Germline V lookup: CDR1 MGHRA, CDR2 YSYEKL. CDR3 protein: CASSQVPGEGNTEAFF. CDR3 DNA sequence: TGCGCCAGCAGCCAAGTTCCGGGTGAGGGGAACACTGAAGCTTTCTTT.

The sample holds many counts of this clonotype. The chain carries TRBV25-1 and TRBJ2-7, with 8 bases fitting TRBD2. V gave up 4 bases and J gave up 3 bases; unmatched junction bases: 5. The V gene's germline CDR1 is MGHDK and CDR2 SYGVNS. The CDR3 has 14 residues. CDR3 sequence: CASSGVAGHYEQYF. DNA of the CDR3: TGTGCCAGCAGTGGTGTAGCGGGACACTACGAGCAGTACTTC.

At least ten counts were recorded for this clonotype. The chain combines TRBV6-5 with TRBJ1-2, with 8 bases matching TRBD1. With V trimmed by 2 bases and J by 8 bases, 10 bases remained unmatched. Germline values: CDR1 MNHEY, CDR2 SVGAGI. This CDR3 contains 15 residues. The CDR3 DNA reads TGTGCCAGCAGTTACACCCCGCAGGGGGCATCCGGCTACACCTTC. Amino acids: CASSYTPQGASGYTF.

This clonotype was seen many times. The V and J genes are TRBV29-1 and TRBJ2-3; D not certain. The ends were cut back, 2 bases at V and 7 bases at J, with 7 bases in the middle. Germline loops: CDR1 SQVTM, CDR2 ANQGSEA. The CDR3 is 11 residues long. The CDR3, as DNA: TGCAGCGTTGAATGGGTTAATACGCAGTATTTT. Translation: CSVEWVNTQYF.

This clonotype occurred many times. The chain couples TRBV29-1 to TRBJ2-1, with 13 bases that match TRBD2. The CDR3 runs to 15 residues. Per the germline V gene, CDR1 is SQVTM and CDR2 is ANQGSEA. The trim removed 6 bases at V and 5 bases at J, leaving 7 bases unmatched. As DNA, the CDR3 is TGCAGCGTCGCTCCGGGACTAGCGGGGAACAATGAGCAGTTCTTC. This encodes CSVAPGLAGNNEQFF.

This chain uses TRBV7-6 with TRBJ2-3, with D perhaps matching TRBD2 (7 bases). This CDR3 has 16 residues. Germline-derived CDR1 and CDR2 are SGHVS and FNYEAQ. Trimming removed 1 base from V and 2 bases from J, with 13 bases in between. The CDR3, as DNA: TGTGCCAGCAGCTTAGTAGGCGGGGGCATCACAGATACGCAGTATTTT. Protein: CASSLVGGGITDTQYF. Filled out from reference TRBV7-6 and TRBJ2-3, the complete variable domain reads GAGVSQSPRYKVTKRGQDVALRCDPISGHVSLYWYRQALGQGPEFLTYFNYEAQQDKSGLPNDRFSAERPEGSISTLTIQRTEQRDSAMYRCASSLVGGGITDTQYFGPGTRLTVL.

In its sample, this clonotype was seen many times. The chain uses TRBV29-1 and TRBJ2-7; 9 positions match TRBD1. The germline V gene has CDR1 SQVTM and CDR2 ANQGSEA. J lost 3 bases, V lost 5 bases, and 8 bases had no gene match. The CDR3 totals 14 residues. The CDR3 is CSVCTRQGGYEQYF. The CDR3, as DNA: TGCAGCGTTTGTACGAGACAGGGGGGCTACGAGCAGTACTTC.

This clonotype was seen at least ten times. The chain combines TRBV29-1 with TRBJ2-5; 7 bases match TRBD1. CDR3 size: 12 residues. Germline CDR1 is SQVTM and CDR2 is ANQGSEA. Losses at the gene ends were 6 bases for V and 5 bases for J; bases not matched to a gene: 6. CDR3: CSVDRASETQYF. The CDR3 nucleotides read TGCAGCGTCGACAGGGCCTCGGAGACCCAGTACTTC.